This T cell receptor (beta chain) was profiled in a study of shared clonotypes between healthy human individuals. Clones were read by immunoSEQ multiplex PCR, and TCRdb kept only the in-frame ones, dropping some. The sample carries some 1,900,000 clones, just under 95% recorded once. CD8 cells regarded as naive lacked CD45RO, were positively chosen for CCR7, and omitted terminally differentiated effector memory CD45RA+ cells. Worth noting for this clone: Antigen specificity is unknown.

Study findings and constraints: Non-shared clonotypes displayed generation probabilities falling below those of clonotypes present in all four donors.

Germline CDR1 is SEHNR and CDR2 is FQNEAQ (reference sequence). CDR3 length equals 13 residues. V gave up 1 base and J gave up 4 bases, with 7 bases separating them. This sequence was found in a man between 18 and 35 years old in good health. Sequencing used naive CD8+ T cells sorted from blood. V and J are TRBV7-9 and TRBJ1-2; no reliable D call. Here the CDR3 reads CASSLDSSYGYTF. Here the CDR3 DNA reads TGTGCCAGCAGCTTAGACAGCTCCTATGGCTACACCTTC.